What follows are 21 T cell receptor beta chains derived from one specimen sequenced in a study of early T cells in non-severe SARS-CoV-2 infection. TCRdb recomputed calls from the 5' RACE reads with MiXCR, one row per CDR3 protein. This sample carries about 60,000 distinct CDR3 sequences, around 20% of them seen once, and the ten largest clones take 16%. Sequenced here: whole blood, sampled at baseline. Every receptor here comes from an adult who was a healthcare worker with PCR-confirmed SARS-CoV-2 infection or an uninfected control (not recorded which).

This clonotype was detected many times. The chain combines TRBV7-9 with TRBJ2-7, with 8 positions matching TRBD1. J gave up 4 bases and V 5 bases, and 4 bases lay outside the gene matches. CDR1 and CDR2 from the germline V gene are SEHNR and FQNEAQ (reference sequence). The CDR3 length is 13 residues. CDR3 loop: CASSLDRGYEQYF. The CDR3, as DNA: TGTGCCAGCAGCCTAGACAGGGGATACGAGCAGTACTTC.

This clonotype was seen a handful of times. The gene calls are TRBV2 and TRBJ2-4; D is uncertain. V was clipped by 1 base and J by 13 bases, with 5 bases between them. Germline assignment: CDR1 SNHLY and CDR2 FYNNEI. The CDR3 is made up of 10 amino acids. The CDR3: CASSEGYQYF. The DNA of the CDR3 is TGTGCCAGCAGTGAAGGATACCAGTACTTC.

The rearrangement links TRBV5-4 to TRBJ2-6, with D uncertain. Trimming removed 3 bases at V and 2 bases at J, with 6 bases between. This CDR3 comprises 14 residues. CDR1 is SGHNT, CDR2 YYREEE, per germline (reference sequence). The CDR3 reads CASSSDTGANVLTF. DNA of the CDR3: TGTGCCAGCAGCTCAGATACTGGGGCCAACGTCCTGACTTTC.

The rearrangement joins TRBV29-1 to TRBJ2-1; D might be TRBD2 (5 bases). Per germline, CDR1 SQVTM and CDR2 ANQGSEA. The CDR3 contains 14 residues. Trimming left V 3 bases short and J 8 bases short, with 17 bases between. The CDR3 region is CSVDSVYGIYEQFF. In nucleotides, the CDR3 is TGCAGCGTTGATAGCGTTTACGGGATCTATGAGCAGTTCTTC.

This clonotype was counted a few times. CDR3: CASSQGQWGVVDTQYF. CDR3 nucleotide sequence: TGCGCCAGCAGCCAAGGACAGTGGGGAGTAGTAGATACGCAGTATTTT. The gene calls are TRBV4-1 and TRBJ2-3; D may correspond to TRBD1 or TRBD2 (5 bases each). V was trimmed by 1 base and J by 5 bases, leaving 16 bases between them. From germline, CDR1 is MGHRA and CDR2 YSYEKL. The length of the CDR3 is 16 residues.

The chain is built from TRBV12-3 or TRBV12-4 and TRBJ1-4; D call uncertain. V lost 5 bases and J lost 0, with 13 bases in between. The CDR3 runs 16 residues. In DNA form, the CDR3 reads TGTGCCAGCAGTCCACGGGAGCCTGCAACTAATGAAAAACTGTTTTTT. As protein: CASSPREPATNEKLFF.

This clonotype was picked up a small number of times. This sequence joins TRBV6-4 and TRBJ1-4, with D maybe TRBD1 (5 bases). Deletions cut 0 bases from V and 0 bases from J, with 20 bases between. The germline V gene has CDR1 MRHNA and CDR2 SNTAGT. This CDR3 has 20 amino acids. CDR3 nucleotide sequence: TGTGCCAGCAGTGACTCCTACGGGGGAGTCCAACCCACAACTAATGAAAAACTGTTTTTT. Translation: CASSDSYGGVQPTTNEKLFF.

The chain employs TRBV11-2 and TRBJ2-3, with D uncertain. CDR1 and CDR2 (germline): SGHAT, FQNNGV. The CDR3 loop spans 13 amino acids. Trimming pared 7 bases from V and 4 bases from J, leaving 12 bases between. The CDR3 region is CASILAGADTQYF. The CDR3 region has the DNA TGTGCCAGCATCCTCGCCGGAGCAGATACGCAGTATTTT.

This clonotype was seen a few times. The gene calls are TRBV7-9 and TRBJ1-2; D unclear. The germline gives CDR1 SEHNR, CDR2 FQNEAQ (reference sequence). V was pared by 5 bases and J by 4 bases, with 17 bases between. The CDR3 sequence is 15 residues long. CDR3 coding DNA: TGTGCCAGCAGCCCGATCCAGTCCTCACTCTATGGCTACACCTTC. Translated: CASSPIQSSLYGYTF. Filled out from reference TRBV7-9 and TRBJ1-2, the complete variable domain reads DTGVSQNPRHKITKRGQNVTFRCDPISEHNRLYWYRQTLGQGPEFLTYFQNEAQLEKSRLLSDRFSAERPKGSFSTLEIQRTEQGDSAMYLCASSPIQSSLYGYTFGSGTRLTVV.

This clonotype was picked up a small number of times. This chain connects TRBV7-9 to TRBJ1-2, with a weak D call TRBD1 (6 bases). The CDR3 has 12 amino acids. The V end was cut by 5 bases, the J end by 6 bases, with 10 bases between. Germline CDR1 SEHNR, CDR2 FQNEAQ (reference sequence). In DNA form, the CDR3 reads TGTGCCAGCAGCCCGGACAGTAATGGCTACACCTTC. Amino acid sequence: CASSPDSNGYTF.

This clonotype showed up just a few times. The chain couples TRBV10-3 to TRBJ1-5; 7 positions agree with TRBD1. The J segment lost 8 bases and the V segment lost 3 bases, leaving 7 bases of the junction unmatched. The CDR3 consists of 14 residues. In germline, CDR1 is ENHRY, CDR2 SYGVKD. The CDR3 here is CAISERTGGEPQHF. DNA for the CDR3: TGTGCCATCAGTGAACGGACAGGCGGCGAGCCCCAGCATTTT.

This clonotype occurred a few times. The chain has TRBV7-8 and TRBJ2-7, with D hard to call. The CDR3 loop spans 11 amino acids. Germline V gene lookup returns CDR1 SGHVS and CDR2 FQNEAQ. V was shortened by 0 bases and J by 7 bases, with 4 bases between the two germline ends. CDR3 nucleotide sequence: TGTGCCAGCAGCTTAGCTGGTGAGCAGTACTTC. As protein: CASSLAGEQYF. The variable domain in full, completed from reference TRBV7-8 and TRBJ2-7, reads GAGVSQSPRYKVAKRGQDVALRCDPISGHVSLFWYQQALGQGPEFLTYFQNEAQLDKSGLPSDRFFAERPEGSVSTLKIQRTQQEDSAVYLCASSLAGEQYFGPGTRLTVT.

This clonotype was seen more than once but under ten times. The chain employs TRBV27 and TRBJ1-5; tentatively, D is TRBD1 (5 bases). Germline V lookup: CDR1 MNHEY, CDR2 SMNVEV (reference sequence). V gave up 2 bases and J gave up 7 bases, with 9 bases separating them. The CDR3 is made up of 13 amino acids. The CDR3 DNA follows: TGTGCCAGCAGTTTAGAGGGGCAACAGCCCCAGCATTTT. Its translation: CASSLEGQQPQHF.

This CDR3 is CASSVGHRAIRNEQFF. The CDR3 nucleotides read TGTGCCAGCAGCGTAGGGCACAGGGCAATCCGCAATGAGCAGTTCTTC. The V call is TRBV9, the J call TRBJ2-1; weak D call: TRBD1 (6 bases). There are 16 residues in the CDR3. Germline-derived CDR1 and CDR2 are SGDLS and YYNGEE. Trimming shortened V by 0 bases and J by 6 bases, and 16 bases separated the two germline ends.

This clonotype has a handful of counts. This chain connects TRBV12-3 or TRBV12-4 to TRBJ1-1; no firm D call. V was clipped by 5 bases and J by 9 bases, with 13 bases between them. The CDR3 extends over 12 amino acids. The DNA of the CDR3 is TGTGCCAGCAGTATGAACCTGGACCAAGCTTTCTTT. Protein product: CASSMNLDQAFF.

This clonotype was counted between two and nine times. V and J are TRBV3-1 and TRBJ1-5; D is ambiguous. Looked up from germline, CDR1 is LGHDT and CDR2 is YNNKEL (reference sequence). The V end lost 4 bases, the J end lost 3 bases, and 13 bases lay between the germline ends. This CDR3 is 15 amino acids long. The CDR3 region is CASSPSAHINQPQHF. The DNA for the CDR3 is TGTGCCAGCAGCCCCAGCGCTCACATCAATCAGCCCCAGCATTTT.

This clonotype was recorded only once. A much larger clone lies a single base off, so this may be a read error. The J gene is TRBJ2-2, the V gene TRBV7-8, with 12 bases lining up with TRBD2. From germline, CDR1 is SGHVS and CDR2 FQNEAQ. This CDR3 has 19 residues. The CDR3 spells CASSFGLAGSSRDTGELSF. CDR3 nucleotide sequence: TGTGCCAGCAGCTTTGGACTAGCGGGATCCTCACGGGACACCGGGGAGCTGTCTTTT. The variable domain in full, completed from reference TRBV7-8 and TRBJ2-2, reads GAGVSQSPRYKVAKRGQDVALRCDPISGHVSLFWYQQALGQGPEFLTYFQNEAQLDKSGLPSDRFFAERPEGSVSTLKIQRTQQEDSAVYLCASSFGLAGSSRDTGELSFGEGSRLTVL.

In this sample, this clonotype turned up a few times. The V and J genes are TRBV29-1 and TRBJ2-5, with D uncertain. Trimming shortened V by 7 bases and J by 5 bases, and 8 bases separated the two germline ends. The CDR3 runs 10 residues. CDR1 and CDR2 from the germline V gene are SQVTM and ANQGSEA. The CDR3 protein is CSARYETQYF. The CDR3 DNA reads TGCAGCGCCCGGTACGAGACCCAGTACTTC.

This clonotype came up a few times. The chain recombines TRBV10-3 with TRBJ1-1; no firm D call. Trimming stripped 2 bases from V and 4 bases from J, with 17 bases between. Germline loops: CDR1 ENHRY, CDR2 SYGVKD. This CDR3 has 16 residues. Here the CDR3 reads CAISEASGGIGTEAFF. In DNA, the CDR3 is TGTGCCATCAGTGAGGCCTCGGGCGGGATCGGCACTGAAGCTTTCTTT.

This chain links TRBV6-1 with TRBJ1-2; maybe TRBD1 (5 bases). There are 13 residues in the CDR3. Trimming shortened V by 7 bases and J by 3 bases, and 12 bases separated the two germline ends. Germline V lookup: CDR1 MNHNS, CDR2 SASEGT. CDR3 sequence (DNA): TGTGCCAGCAACGAAGGAGGGGACTATGGCTACACCTTC. Its translation: CASNEGGDYGYTF.

Ten or more counts support this clonotype. The gene calls are TRBV7-9 and TRBJ1-1; D is undetermined. With 0 bases removed from V and 0 bases from J, the gap between germline ends came to 5 bases. CDR1 is SEHNR, CDR2 FQNEAQ, per germline (reference sequence). The CDR3 has 14 residues. CDR3 sequence (DNA): TGTGCCAGCAGCTTAGCGGCTATGAACACTGAAGCTTTCTTT. This encodes CASSLAAMNTEAFF.